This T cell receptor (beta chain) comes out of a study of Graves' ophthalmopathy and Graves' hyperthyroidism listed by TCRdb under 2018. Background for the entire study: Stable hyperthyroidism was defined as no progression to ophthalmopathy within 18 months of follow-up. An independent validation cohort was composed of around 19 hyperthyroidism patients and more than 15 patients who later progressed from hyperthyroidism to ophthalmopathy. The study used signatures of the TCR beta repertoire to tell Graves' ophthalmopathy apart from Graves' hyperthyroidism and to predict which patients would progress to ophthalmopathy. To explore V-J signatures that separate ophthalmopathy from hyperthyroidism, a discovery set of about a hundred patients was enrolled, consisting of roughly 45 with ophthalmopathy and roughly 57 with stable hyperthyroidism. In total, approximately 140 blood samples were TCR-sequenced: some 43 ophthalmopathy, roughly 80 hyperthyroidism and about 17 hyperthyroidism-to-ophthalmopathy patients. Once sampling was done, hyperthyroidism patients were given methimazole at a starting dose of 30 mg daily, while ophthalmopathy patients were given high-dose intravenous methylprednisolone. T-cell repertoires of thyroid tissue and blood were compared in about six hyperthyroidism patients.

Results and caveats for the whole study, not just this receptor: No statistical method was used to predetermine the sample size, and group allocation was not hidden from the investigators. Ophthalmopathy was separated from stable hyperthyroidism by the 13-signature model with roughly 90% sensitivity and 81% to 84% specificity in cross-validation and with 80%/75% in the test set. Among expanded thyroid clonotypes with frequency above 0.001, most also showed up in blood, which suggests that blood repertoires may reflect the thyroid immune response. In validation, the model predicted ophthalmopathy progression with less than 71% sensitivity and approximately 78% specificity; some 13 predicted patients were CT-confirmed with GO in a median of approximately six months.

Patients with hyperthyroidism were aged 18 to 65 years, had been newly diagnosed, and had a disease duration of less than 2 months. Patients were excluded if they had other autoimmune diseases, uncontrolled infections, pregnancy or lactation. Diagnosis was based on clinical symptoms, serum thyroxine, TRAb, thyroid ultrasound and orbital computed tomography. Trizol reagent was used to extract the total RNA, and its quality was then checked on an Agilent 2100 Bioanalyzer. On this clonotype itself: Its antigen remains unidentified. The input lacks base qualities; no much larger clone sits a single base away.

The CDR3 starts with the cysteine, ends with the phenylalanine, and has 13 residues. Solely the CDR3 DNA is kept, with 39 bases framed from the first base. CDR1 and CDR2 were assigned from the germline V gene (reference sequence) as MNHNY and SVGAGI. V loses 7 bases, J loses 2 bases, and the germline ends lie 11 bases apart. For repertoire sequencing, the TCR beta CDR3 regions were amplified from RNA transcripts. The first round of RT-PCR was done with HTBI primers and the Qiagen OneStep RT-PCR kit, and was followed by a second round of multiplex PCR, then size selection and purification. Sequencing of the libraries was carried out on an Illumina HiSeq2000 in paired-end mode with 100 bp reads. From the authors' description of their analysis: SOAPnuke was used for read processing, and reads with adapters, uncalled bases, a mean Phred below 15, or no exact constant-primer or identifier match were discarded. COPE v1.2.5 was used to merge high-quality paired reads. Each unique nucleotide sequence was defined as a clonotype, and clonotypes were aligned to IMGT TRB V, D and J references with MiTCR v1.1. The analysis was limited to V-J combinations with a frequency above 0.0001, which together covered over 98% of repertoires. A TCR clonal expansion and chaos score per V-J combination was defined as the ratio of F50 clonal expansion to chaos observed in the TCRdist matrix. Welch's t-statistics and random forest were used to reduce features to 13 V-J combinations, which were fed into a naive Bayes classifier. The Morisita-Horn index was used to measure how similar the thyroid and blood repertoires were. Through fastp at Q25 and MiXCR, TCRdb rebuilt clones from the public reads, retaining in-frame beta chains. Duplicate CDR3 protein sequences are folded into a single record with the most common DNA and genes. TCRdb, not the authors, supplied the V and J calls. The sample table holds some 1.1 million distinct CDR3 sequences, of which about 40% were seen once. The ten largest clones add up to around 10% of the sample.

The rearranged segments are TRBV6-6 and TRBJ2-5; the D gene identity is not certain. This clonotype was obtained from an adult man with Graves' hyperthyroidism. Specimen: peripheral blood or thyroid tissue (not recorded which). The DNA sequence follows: TGTGCCAGCAAAACAAATTATCAAGAGACCCAGTACTTC. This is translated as CASKTNYQETQYF.